One TCR beta chain is described in this entry. Method: immunoSEQ multiplex PCR; TCRdb's copy keeps in-frame clones and lacks some. The sample lists about 2.4 million clones, 93% occurring once. CDR3 length equals 16 residues. CDR1 and CDR2 from the germline V gene are SGHAT and FQNNGV. The J segment lost 5 bases and the V segment lost 5 bases, leaving 11 bases of the junction unmatched. These data are taken from a study of shared clonotypes between healthy human individuals. The sequence derives from a man in his late teens or twenties in good health. Some clones in this sample may be carry-over from other donors' samples. Input material: naive CD4+ T cells from PBMCs. Subset described: CD45RA+ positively selected. The chain carries TRBV11-2 and TRBJ2-7, with 11 bases lining up with TRBD2. The CDR3 nucleotides are TGTGCCAGCAGCCCCTACCATAGCGGGAGGGCGGACGAGCAGTACTTC. Its protein is CASSPYHSGRADEQYF.